The rows below give T cell receptor beta chains drawn from one sample of a study of T cell responses to AZD1222 COVID-19 vaccine. TCRdb's copy holds only in-frame clones and misses some; the assay was immunoSEQ multiplex PCR. Of 120,000 to 150,000 clones listed, approximately 94% were seen once; the top ten hold about 2.1%. Sequencing used peripheral blood, obtained on day 0 of AZD1222 vaccination. Receptors originate from an adult in good health. The conserved cysteine and the conserved F or W are not part of the CDR3 here.

length	V	CDR3
13	TRBV19	ASSTTGVSNQPQH
13	TRBV2	ASSPDRGVNQPQH
11	TRBV7-8	ASSLNGNYGYT
12	TRBV6-2/TRBV6-3	ASSLLAGVPEQY
10	TRBV6-2/TRBV6-3	ASSRQVNEQF
13	TRBV3-1/TRBV3-2	ASSARDRVRYGYT
14	TRBV13	ASSLGPGKGSYEQY
14	TRBV6-5	ASSSLDRTATYEQY
13	TRBV2	ASVPPQGFYYEQY
10	TRBV5-4	ASSSGQGGYT
14	TRBV13	ASSKGRTSGYYEQY
13	TRBV14	ASSQGTSPNNEQF
14	TRBV7-8	ASSLLGTSGYNEQF
12	TRBV14	ASSQLKRGAEQY
14	TRBV7-2	ASSKQGPLSGNTIY
13	TRBV19	ASSIDPGTRGGYT
11	TRBV30	AWSVRERKGYT
13	TRBV5-4	ASSLDGGSGDEQF
12	TRBV9	ASSMGTSPYEQY
13	TRBV6-5	ASSYSGTRSYEQY
13	TRBV5-1	ASSFTGSRVGEQY